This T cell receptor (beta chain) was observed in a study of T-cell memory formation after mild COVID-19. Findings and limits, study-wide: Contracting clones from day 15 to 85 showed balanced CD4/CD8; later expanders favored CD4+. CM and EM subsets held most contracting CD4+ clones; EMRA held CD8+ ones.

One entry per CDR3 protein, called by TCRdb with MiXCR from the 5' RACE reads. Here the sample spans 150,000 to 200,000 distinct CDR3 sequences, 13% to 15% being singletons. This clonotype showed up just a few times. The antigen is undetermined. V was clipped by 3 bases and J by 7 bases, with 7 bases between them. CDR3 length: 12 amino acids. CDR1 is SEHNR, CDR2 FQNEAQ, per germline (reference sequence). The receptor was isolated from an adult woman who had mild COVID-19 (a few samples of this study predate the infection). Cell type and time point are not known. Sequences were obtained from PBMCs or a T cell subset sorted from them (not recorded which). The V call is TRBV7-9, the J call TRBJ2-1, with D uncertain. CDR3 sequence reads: CASSFWSNEQFF. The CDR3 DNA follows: TGTGCCAGCAGCTTTTGGTCGAATGAGCAGTTCTTC.